This T cell receptor beta chain stems from a study of a mutant IDH1 vaccine in newly diagnosed glioma. Study-level background: Patients began vaccination 4-6 weeks after radiotherapy alone, or with temozolomide cycles. Of the patients given treatment, approximately 60% were male and approximately 40% were female, and a mean age of around 44 years was recorded.

The assay was immunoSEQ multiplex PCR, and TCRdb's table has in-frame clones only and misses some. Counted here are 55,000 to 65,000 clones, 84% occurring once; the ten biggest clones make up 3.5% to 5%. This clone has just a few counts. Its antigen is unknown. The sample carries other DNA sequences with the same CDR3. Indicated time point: week 35, safety follow-up. Vaccination used 300 ug of mutant IDH1 20-mer peptide per dose, with topical imiquimod. This material consisted of PBMCs, taken from a glioma patient whose treatment included an IDH1 peptide vaccine. The clonotype was recovered from a man aged 30-40 years with glioma.

For the CDR3, the DNA is TGTGCCAGCAGCTTAAGTCCCCAGAACACTGAAGCTTTCTTT. Its translation: CASSLSPQNTEAFF. The J gene is TRBJ1-1, the V gene TRBV7-2, with D unresolved. V gave up 2 bases and J gave up 1 base, with 8 bases separating them. Looked up from germline, CDR1 is SGHTA and CDR2 is FQGNSA. CDR3 length equals 14 residues.